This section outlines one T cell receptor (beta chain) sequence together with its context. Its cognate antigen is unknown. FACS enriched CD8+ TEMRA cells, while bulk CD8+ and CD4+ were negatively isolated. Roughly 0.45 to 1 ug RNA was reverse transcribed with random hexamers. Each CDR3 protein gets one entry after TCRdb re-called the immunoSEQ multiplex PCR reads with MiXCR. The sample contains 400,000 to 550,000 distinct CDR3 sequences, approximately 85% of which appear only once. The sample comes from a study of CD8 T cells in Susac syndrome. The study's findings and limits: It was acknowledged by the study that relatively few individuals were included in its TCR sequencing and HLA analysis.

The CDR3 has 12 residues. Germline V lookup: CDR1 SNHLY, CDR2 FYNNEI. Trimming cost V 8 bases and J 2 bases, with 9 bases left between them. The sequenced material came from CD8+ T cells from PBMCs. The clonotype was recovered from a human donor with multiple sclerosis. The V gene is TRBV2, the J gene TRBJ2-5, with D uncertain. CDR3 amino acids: CASQTLQETQYF. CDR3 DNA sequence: TGTGCCAGCCAGACACTTCAAGAGACCCAGTACTTC.